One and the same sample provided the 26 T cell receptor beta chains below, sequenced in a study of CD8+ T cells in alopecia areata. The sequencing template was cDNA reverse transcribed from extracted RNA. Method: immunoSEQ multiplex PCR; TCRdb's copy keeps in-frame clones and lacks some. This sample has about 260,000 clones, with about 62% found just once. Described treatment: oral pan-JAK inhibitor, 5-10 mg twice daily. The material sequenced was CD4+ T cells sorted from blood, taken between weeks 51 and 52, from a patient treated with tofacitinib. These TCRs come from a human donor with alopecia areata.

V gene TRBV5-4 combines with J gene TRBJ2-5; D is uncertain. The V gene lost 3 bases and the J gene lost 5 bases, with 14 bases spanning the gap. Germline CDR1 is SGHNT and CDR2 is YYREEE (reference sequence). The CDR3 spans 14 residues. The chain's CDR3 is CASSSPTGTETQYF. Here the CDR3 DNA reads TGTGCCAGCAGCTCGCCCACTGGCACGGAGACCCAGTACTTC.

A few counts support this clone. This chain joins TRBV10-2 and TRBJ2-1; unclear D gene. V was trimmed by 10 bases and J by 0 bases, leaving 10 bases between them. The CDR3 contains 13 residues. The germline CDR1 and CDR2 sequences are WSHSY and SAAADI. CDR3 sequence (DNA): TGCGCCACCACGACTGGCTCCTACAATGAGCAGTTCTTC. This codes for CATTTGSYNEQFF.

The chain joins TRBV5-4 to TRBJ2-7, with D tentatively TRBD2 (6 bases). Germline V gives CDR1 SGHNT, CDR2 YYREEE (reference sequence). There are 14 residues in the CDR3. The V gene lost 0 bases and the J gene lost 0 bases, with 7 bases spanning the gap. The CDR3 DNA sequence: TGTGCCAGCAGCTTGGGACTAGACTCCTACGAGCAGTACTTC. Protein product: CASSLGLDSYEQYF.

The CDR3 region has the DNA TGTGCCTCCTGGGCCGACTTGCCCCCCGGCTCCTACGAGCAGTACTTC. Its translation: CASWADLPPGSYEQYF. The genes are TRBV19 and TRBJ2-7, with no clear D. Germline CDR1 reads LNHDA; CDR2 reads SQIVND (reference sequence). The CDR3 spans 16 residues. V lost 11 bases to trimming and J lost 0 bases, with 23 bases between them. The whole variable domain, filled in from reference TRBV19 and TRBJ2-7, reads DGGITQSPKYLFRKEGQNVTLSCEQNLNHDAMYWYRQDPGQGLRLIYYSQIVNDFQKGDIAEGYSVSREKKESFPLTVTSAQKNPTAFYLCASWADLPPGSYEQYFGPGTRLTVT.

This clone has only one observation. CDR3 bases: TGTGCCAGCAGCTTAAGGCCCGTAAGCCTGGGGTCCCACACAGATACGCAGTATTTT. Its translation: CASSLRPVSLGSHTDTQYF. The gene calls are TRBV7-2 and TRBJ2-3, with unresolved D. Trimming left V 2 bases short and J 2 bases short, with 23 bases between. The CDR3 runs to 19 residues. Germline V gene lookup returns CDR1 SGHTA and CDR2 FQGNSA.

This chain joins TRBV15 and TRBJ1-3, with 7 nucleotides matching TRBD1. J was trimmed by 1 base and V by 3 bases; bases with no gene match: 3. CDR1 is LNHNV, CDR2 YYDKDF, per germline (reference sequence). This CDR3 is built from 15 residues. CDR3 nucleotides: TGTGCCACCAGCAGGCCGACAGGGTCTGGAAACACCATATATTTT. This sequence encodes CATSRPTGSGNTIYF. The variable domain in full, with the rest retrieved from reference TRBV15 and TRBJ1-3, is DAMVIQNPRYQVTQFGKPVTLSCSQTLNHNVMYWYQQKSSQAPKLLFHYYDKDFNNEADTPDNFQSRRPNTSFCFLDIRSPGLGDTAMYLCATSRPTGSGNTIYFGEGSWLTVV.

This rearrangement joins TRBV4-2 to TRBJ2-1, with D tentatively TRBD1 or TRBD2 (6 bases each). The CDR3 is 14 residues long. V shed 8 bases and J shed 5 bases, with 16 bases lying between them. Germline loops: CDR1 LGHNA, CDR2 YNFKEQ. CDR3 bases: TGTGCCAGCGGGGGGCTAGGAGGGAACAATGAGCAGTTCTTC. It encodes CASGGLGGNNEQFF.

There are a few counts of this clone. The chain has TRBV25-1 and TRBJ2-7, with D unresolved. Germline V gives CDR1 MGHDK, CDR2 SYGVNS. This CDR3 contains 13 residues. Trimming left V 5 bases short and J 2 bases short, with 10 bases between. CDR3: CASSPDTAYEQYF. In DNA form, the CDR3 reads TGTGCCAGCAGTCCCGACACTGCCTACGAGCAGTACTTC.

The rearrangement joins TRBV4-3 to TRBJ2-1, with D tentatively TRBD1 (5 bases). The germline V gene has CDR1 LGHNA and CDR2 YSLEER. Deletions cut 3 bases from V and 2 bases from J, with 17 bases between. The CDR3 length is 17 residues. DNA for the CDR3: TGCGCCAGCAGCCAGGGCTTAGGGGTTTCTACCTACAATGAGCAGTTCTTC. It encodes CASSQGLGVSTYNEQFF.

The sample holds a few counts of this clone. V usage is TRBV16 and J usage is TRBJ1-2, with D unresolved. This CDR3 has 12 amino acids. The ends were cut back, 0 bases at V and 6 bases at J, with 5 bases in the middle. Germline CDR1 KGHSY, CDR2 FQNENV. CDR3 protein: CASSQSGDGYTF. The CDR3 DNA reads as TGTGCCAGCAGCCAATCGGGAGATGGCTACACCTTC.

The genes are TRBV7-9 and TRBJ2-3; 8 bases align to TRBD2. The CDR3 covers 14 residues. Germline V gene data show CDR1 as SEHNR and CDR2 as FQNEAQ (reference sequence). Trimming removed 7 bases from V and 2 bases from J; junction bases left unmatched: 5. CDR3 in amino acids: CASTRGDTTDTQYF. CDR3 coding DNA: TGTGCCAGCACGCGGGGGGACACCACAGATACGCAGTATTTT.

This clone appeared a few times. The chain's CDR3 is CSVEKDTQYF. The CDR3 nucleotides are TGCAGCGTTGAAAAAGATACGCAGTATTTT. The rearrangement joins TRBV29-1 to TRBJ2-3; D remains ambiguous. V was cut by 2 bases and J by 5 bases, with 2 bases left in between. Germline V lookup: CDR1 SQVTM, CDR2 ANQGSEA. The CDR3 has 10 amino acids.

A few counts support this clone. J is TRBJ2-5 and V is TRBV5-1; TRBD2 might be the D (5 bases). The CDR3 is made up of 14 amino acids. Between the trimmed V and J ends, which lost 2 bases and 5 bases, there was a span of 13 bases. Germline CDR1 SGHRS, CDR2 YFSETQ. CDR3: CASSFIERGETQYF. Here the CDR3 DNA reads TGCGCCAGCAGCTTTATCGAGCGCGGGGAGACCCAGTACTTC. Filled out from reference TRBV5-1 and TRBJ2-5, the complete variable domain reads KAGVTQTPRYLIKTRGQQVTLSCSPISGHRSVSWYQQTPGQGLQFLFEYFSETQRNKGNFPGRFSGRQFSNSRSEMNVSTLELGDSALYLCASSFIERGETQYFGPGTRLLVL.

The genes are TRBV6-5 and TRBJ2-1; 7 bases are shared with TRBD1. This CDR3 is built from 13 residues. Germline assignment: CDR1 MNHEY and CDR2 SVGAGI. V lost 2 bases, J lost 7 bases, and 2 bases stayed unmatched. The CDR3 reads CASSYQGQNEQFF. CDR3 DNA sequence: TGTGCCAGCAGTTACCAGGGACAGAATGAGCAGTTCTTC.

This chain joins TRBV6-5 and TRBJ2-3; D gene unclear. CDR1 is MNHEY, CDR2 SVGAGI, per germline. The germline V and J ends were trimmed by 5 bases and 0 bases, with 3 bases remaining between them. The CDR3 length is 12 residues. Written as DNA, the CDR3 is TGTGCCAGCAGTCAGAGCACAGATACGCAGTATTTT. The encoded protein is CASSQSTDTQYF.

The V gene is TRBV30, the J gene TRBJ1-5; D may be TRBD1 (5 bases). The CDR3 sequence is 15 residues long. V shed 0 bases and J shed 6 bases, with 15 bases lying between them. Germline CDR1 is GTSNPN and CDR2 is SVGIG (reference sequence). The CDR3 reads CAWSVGRQIVQPQHF. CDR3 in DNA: TGTGCCTGGAGTGTAGGGAGACAGATTGTTCAGCCCCAGCATTTT.

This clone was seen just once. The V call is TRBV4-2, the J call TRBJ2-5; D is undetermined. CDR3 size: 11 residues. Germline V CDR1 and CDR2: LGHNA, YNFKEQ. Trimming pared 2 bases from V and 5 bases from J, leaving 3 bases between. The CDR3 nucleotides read TGTGCCAGCAGCCAAACGGAGACCCAGTACTTC. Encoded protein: CASSQTETQYF.

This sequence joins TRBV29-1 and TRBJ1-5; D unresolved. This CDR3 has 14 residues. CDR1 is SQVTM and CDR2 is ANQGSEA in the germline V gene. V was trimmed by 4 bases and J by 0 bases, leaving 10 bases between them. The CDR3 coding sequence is TGCAGCGTTGCTGAGGGAACTAGCAATCAGCCCCAGCATTTT. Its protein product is CSVAEGTSNQPQHF. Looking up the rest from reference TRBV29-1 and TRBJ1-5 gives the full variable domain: SAVISQKPSRDICQRGTSLTIQCQVDSQVTMMFWYRQQPGQSLTLIATANQGSEATYESGFVIDKFPISRPNLTFSTLTVSNMSPEDSSIYLCSVAEGTSNQPQHFGDGTRLSIL.

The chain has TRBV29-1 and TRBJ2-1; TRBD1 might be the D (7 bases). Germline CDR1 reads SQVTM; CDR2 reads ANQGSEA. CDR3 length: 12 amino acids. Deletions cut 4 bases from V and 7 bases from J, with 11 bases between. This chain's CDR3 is CSVVPGGNEQFF. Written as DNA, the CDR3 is TGCAGCGTTGTCCCAGGGGGGAATGAGCAGTTCTTC.

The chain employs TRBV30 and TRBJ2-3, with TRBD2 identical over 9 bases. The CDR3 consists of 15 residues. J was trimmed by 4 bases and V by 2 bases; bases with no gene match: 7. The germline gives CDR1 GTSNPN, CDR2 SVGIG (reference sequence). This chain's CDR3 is CAWSYSGGGSDTQYF. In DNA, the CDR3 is TGTGCCTGGAGTTATAGCGGGGGAGGTTCAGATACGCAGTATTTT.

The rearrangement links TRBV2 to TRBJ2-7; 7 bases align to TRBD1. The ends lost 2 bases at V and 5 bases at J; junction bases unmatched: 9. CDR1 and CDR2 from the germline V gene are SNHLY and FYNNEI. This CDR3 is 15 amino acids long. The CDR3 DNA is TGTGCCAGCAGTGAACTGCGACAGGGAGAGGACGAGCAGTACTTC. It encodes CASSELRQGEDEQYF.

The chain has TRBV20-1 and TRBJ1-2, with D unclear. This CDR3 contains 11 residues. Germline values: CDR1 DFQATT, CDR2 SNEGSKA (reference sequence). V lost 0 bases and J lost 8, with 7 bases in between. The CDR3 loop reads CSAREEGGYTF. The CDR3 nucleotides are TGCAGTGCTAGAGAAGAAGGCGGCTACACCTTC.

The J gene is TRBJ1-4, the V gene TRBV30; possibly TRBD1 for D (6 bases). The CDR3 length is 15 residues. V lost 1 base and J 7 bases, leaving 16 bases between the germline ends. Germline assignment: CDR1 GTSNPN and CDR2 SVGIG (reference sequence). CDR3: CAWSDAAFRGEKLFF. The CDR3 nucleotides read TGTGCCTGGAGTGATGCAGCTTTCAGGGGTGAAAAACTGTTTTTT.

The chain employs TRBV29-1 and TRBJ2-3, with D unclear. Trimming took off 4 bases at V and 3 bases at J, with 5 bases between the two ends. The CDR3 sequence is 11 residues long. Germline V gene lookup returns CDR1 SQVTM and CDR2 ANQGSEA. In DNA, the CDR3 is TGCAGCGTTGGGCGGACAGATACGCAGTATTTT. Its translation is CSVGRTDTQYF.

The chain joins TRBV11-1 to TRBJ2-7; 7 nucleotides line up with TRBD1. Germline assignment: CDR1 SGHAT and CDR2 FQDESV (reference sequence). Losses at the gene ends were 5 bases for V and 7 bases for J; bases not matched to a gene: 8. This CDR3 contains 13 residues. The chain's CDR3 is CASSQDRSEEQYF. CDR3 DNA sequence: TGTGCCAGCAGCCAGGACAGGTCAGAGGAGCAGTACTTC.

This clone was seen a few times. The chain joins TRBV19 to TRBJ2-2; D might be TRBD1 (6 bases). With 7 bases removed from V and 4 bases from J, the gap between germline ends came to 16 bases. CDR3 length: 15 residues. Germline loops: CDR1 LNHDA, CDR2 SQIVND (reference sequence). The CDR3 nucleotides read TGTGCCAGTACTACAGGGCCCACGGGCACCGGGGAGCTGTTTTTT. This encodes CASTTGPTGTGELFF.